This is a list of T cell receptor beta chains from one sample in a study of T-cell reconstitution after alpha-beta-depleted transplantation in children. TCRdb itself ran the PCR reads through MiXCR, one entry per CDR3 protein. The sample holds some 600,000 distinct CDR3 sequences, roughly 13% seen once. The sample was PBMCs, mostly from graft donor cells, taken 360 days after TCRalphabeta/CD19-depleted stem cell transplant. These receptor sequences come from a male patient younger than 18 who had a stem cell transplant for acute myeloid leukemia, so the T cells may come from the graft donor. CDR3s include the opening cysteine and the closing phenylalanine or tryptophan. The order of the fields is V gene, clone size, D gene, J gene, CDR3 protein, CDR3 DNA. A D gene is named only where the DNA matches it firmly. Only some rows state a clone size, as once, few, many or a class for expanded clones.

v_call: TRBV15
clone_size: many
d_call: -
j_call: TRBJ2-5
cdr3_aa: CATSRVLGLHQETQYF
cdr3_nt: TGTGCCACCAGCAGGGTCCTGGGTTTACACCAAGAGACCCAGTACTTC

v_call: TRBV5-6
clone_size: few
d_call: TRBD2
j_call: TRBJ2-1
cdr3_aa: CASSQWTSGYNEQFF
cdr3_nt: TGTGCCAGCAGCCAATGGACTAGCGGTTACAATGAGCAGTTCTTC

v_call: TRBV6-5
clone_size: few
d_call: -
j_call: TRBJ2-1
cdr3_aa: CASSYSGRGEQFF
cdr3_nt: TGTGCCAGCAGTTACTCGGGCCGTGGAGAGCAGTTCTTC

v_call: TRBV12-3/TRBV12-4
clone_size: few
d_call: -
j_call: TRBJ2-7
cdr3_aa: CASRSGGRGIYEQYF
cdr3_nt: TGTGCCAGCCGCTCCGGCGGCCGAGGGATCTACGAGCAGTACTTC

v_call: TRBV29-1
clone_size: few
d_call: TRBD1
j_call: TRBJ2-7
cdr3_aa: CSVEPTGKYEQYF
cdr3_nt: TGCAGCGTTGAGCCGACAGGGAAGTACGAGCAGTACTTC

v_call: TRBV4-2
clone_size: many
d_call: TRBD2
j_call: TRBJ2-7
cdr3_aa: CASSQLTSGGSLNEQYF
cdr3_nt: TGTGCCAGCAGCCAATTGACTAGCGGGGGATCGTTGAACGAGCAGTACTTC

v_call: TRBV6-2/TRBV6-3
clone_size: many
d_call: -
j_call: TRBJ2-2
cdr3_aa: CASSDPNTGELFF
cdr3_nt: TGTGCCAGCAGTGACCCAAACACCGGGGAGCTGTTTTTT

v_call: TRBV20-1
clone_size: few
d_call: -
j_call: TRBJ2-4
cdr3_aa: CSASPPWGAEVAKNIQYF
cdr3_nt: TGCAGTGCCAGTCCACCTTGGGGGGCGGAGGTAGCCAAAAACATTCAGTACTTC

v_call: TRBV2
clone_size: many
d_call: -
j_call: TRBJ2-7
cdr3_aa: CASSAGLEYEQYF
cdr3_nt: TGTGCCAGCAGTGCGGGACTGGAATACGAGCAGTACTTC

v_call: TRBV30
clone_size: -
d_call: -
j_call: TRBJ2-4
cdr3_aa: CAWSPIRGPLAKNIQYF
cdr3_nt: TGTGCCTGGAGCCCGATCAGGGGCCCGCTAGCCAAAAACATTCAGTACTTC

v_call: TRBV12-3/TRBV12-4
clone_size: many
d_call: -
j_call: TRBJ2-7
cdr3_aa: CASSLRREQYF
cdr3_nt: TGTGCCAGCAGTTTGCGGCGCGAGCAGTACTTC